The present entry profiles one T cell receptor beta chain with its context. The antigen is not known. This CDR3 has 16 amino acids. Trimming pared 1 base from V and 0 bases from J, leaving 10 bases between. The germline V gene has CDR1 SEHNR and CDR2 FQNEAQ (reference sequence). The sample originates from a study of T cell responses to AZD1222 COVID-19 vaccine. TCRdb's copy holds only in-frame clones and misses some; the assay was immunoSEQ multiplex PCR. Of 110,000 to 150,000 clones listed, around 90% are singletons. Study-wide results and limits: Donors in the cohort were predominantly white British and more often female, and clonal diversity was possibly underestimated. The number of AZD1222 recipients seropositive at baseline was only 5 to 7. Dominant CD4 TCR responses targeted spike regions 160-218 and 743-854.

This rearrangement joins TRBV7-9 to TRBJ1-3; no clear D gene. This TCR derives from an adult in good health. Sequenced material: peripheral blood, taken on day 0 of AZD1222 vaccination. The CDR3 reads CASSLVERPSGNTIYF. The DNA for the CDR3 is TGTGCCAGCAGCTTAGTAGAAAGACCCTCTGGAAACACCATATATTTT.